Below, 13 T cell receptor beta chains from the same sample are listed, as sequenced in a study of blood T cell repertoires in COVID-19. This table comes from immunoSEQ multiplex PCR, and its TCRdb copy is limited to in-frame clones, with some not included. Altogether 120,000 to 150,000 clones are present, roughly 84% being singletons, with the ten largest covering around 4.8%. The sample comprised peripheral blood. The receptors were gathered from a human donor in a cohort sampled during active COVID-19.

This clone was picked up a small number of times. V usage is TRBV19 and J usage is TRBJ2-3, with D possibly TRBD2 on 6 matching bases. Trimming pared 4 bases from V and 2 bases from J, leaving 13 bases between. The CDR3 is made up of 15 amino acids. Germline lookup yields CDR1 LNHDA and CDR2 SQIVND (reference sequence). Written as DNA, the CDR3 is TGTGCCAGTAGTACAGGCGGGACGGACACAGATACGCAGTATTTT. Its protein is CASSTGGTDTDTQYF.

The rearrangement joins TRBV2 to TRBJ2-7; perhaps TRBD1 as D (5 bases). Trimming removed 1 base at V and 3 bases at J, with 16 bases between. Germline CDR1 SNHLY, CDR2 FYNNEI. The CDR3 length is 16 residues. Here the CDR3 reads CASSEGGRVLNYEQYF. The CDR3 nucleotides are TGTGCCAGCAGTGAAGGGGGCAGGGTTCTGAACTACGAGCAGTACTTC.

This clone has just a few counts. The chain uses TRBV30 and TRBJ1-4; TRBD1 matches at 7 bases. CDR1 is GTSNPN and CDR2 is SVGIG in the germline V gene (reference sequence). The V and J ends lost 4 bases and 5 bases, in that order; junction bases with no gene match: 7. This CDR3 is built from 14 residues. CDR3 nucleotide sequence: TGTGCCTGGACTCAGGACAGGAGGAATGAAAAACTGTTTTTT. Its protein product is CAWTQDRRNEKLFF.

The V and J genes are TRBV6-5 and TRBJ1-5; D possibly corresponds to TRBD1 (5 bases). Germline CDR1 MNHEY, CDR2 SVGAGI. The CDR3 is made up of 16 amino acids. The V end lost 2 bases, the J end lost 4 bases, and 15 bases lay between the germline ends. The CDR3 here is CASSYTSGLRNQPQHF. The DNA for the CDR3 is TGTGCCAGCAGTTACACTTCAGGGTTAAGAAATCAGCCCCAGCATTTT.

The chain recombines TRBV3-1 (or the pseudogene TRBV3-2) with TRBJ1-5; 7 bases align to TRBD1. Germline CDR1 is LGHDT and CDR2 is YNNKEL (reference sequence). The CDR3 totals 15 residues. V lost 0 bases, J lost 7 bases, and 6 bases stayed unmatched. The CDR3 here is CASSQDPGRGQPQHF. CDR3 sequence (DNA): TGTGCCAGCAGCCAAGATCCGGGCAGGGGGCAGCCCCAGCATTTT.

V usage is TRBV19 and J usage is TRBJ2-6, with 8 bases aligning to TRBD1. Germline V gene lookup returns CDR1 LNHDA and CDR2 SQIVND (reference sequence). The length of the CDR3 is 16 residues. With 9 bases clipped from V and 0 bases from J, the junction kept 7 bases outside the gene matches. The CDR3 DNA follows: TGTGCCAGCGGACAGGGCACCTACTCTGGGGCCAACGTCCTGACTTTC. As protein: CASGQGTYSGANVLTF.

The chain links TRBV7-2 to TRBJ2-3; possibly TRBD2 for D (5 bases). CDR1 is SGHTA and CDR2 is FQGNSA in the germline V gene. V was shortened by 8 bases and J by 3 bases, with 9 bases between the two germline ends. CDR3 length: 12 residues. The CDR3 DNA reads TGTGCCAGCTTTTCGGGAACAGATACGCAGTATTTT. Translation: CASFSGTDTQYF.

CDR3 sequence: CASSQGGGRGYTF. The CDR3, as DNA: TGCGCCAGCAGCCAGGGGGGTGGACGTGGCTACACCTTC. The chain couples TRBV4-1 to TRBJ1-2, with D tentatively TRBD1 (5 bases). The CDR3 extends over 13 amino acids. Trimming shortened V by 3 bases and J by 7 bases, and 12 bases separated the two germline ends. Germline-derived CDR1 and CDR2 are MGHRA and YSYEKL.

CDR3: CASSPTPTGLTGELFF. DNA for the CDR3: TGCGCCAGCAGCCCAACGCCAACAGGGCTCACCGGGGAGCTGTTTTTT. This chain connects TRBV4-1 to TRBJ2-2, with D possibly matching TRBD1 (6 bases). The CDR3 runs to 16 residues. Germline assignment: CDR1 MGHRA and CDR2 YSYEKL. The V end lost 4 bases, the J end lost 4 bases, and 16 bases lay between the germline ends.

This clone was seen more than once but under ten times. The chain has TRBV4-1 and TRBJ2-1; the match to TRBD2 covers 10 bases. V shed 4 bases, J shed 5 bases, and the junction held 5 bases outside the gene matches. Germline V gene lookup returns CDR1 MGHRA and CDR2 YSYEKL. The CDR3 sequence is 15 residues long. The chain's CDR3 is CASSLRTSGNNEQFF. As DNA, the CDR3 is TGCGCCAGCAGCCTTCGGACTAGCGGTAACAATGAGCAGTTCTTC.

V usage is TRBV13 and J usage is TRBJ1-6, with TRBD1 as a possible D gene (6 bases). V shed 5 bases and J shed 7 bases, with 12 bases lying between them. The CDR3 loop spans 14 amino acids. From germline, CDR1 is PRHDT and CDR2 FYEKMQ (reference sequence). CDR3 DNA sequence: TGTGCCAGCAGCGCTAGGACAGTCAATTCACCCCTCCACTTT. It specifies CASSARTVNSPLHF.

The chain links TRBV14 to TRBJ2-2; 8 bases line up with TRBD2. The CDR3 sequence is 18 residues long. With 0 bases clipped from V and 7 bases from J, the junction kept 13 bases outside the gene matches. Germline CDR1 reads SGHDN; CDR2 reads FVKESK. The CDR3 is CASSQDFRGRSLDGELFF. The CDR3 nucleotides read TGTGCCAGCAGCCAAGATTTCCGCGGGAGGTCATTAGACGGGGAGCTGTTTTTT.

The chain employs TRBV3-1 (or the pseudogene TRBV3-2) and TRBJ1-1; a weak D match, TRBD1 (6 bases). V lost 8 bases, J lost 0 bases, and 13 bases lay in between. The germline V gene has CDR1 LGHDT and CDR2 YNNKEL (reference sequence). The CDR3 length is 14 residues. The CDR3 DNA sequence: TGTGCCAGCCGCCGGGGGACATTGAACACTGAAGCTTTCTTT. It specifies CASRRGTLNTEAFF.